This T cell receptor (beta chain) was obtained from a study of cytomegalovirus exposure and HLA in healthy donors. The study ran its PCR with 60 Vbeta and 13 Jbeta primers. The repertoire was sequenced with immunoSEQ multiplex PCR; TCRdb's copy has only in-frame clones and lacks some. Of roughly 70,000 clones detected, around 80% appear once; the ten largest clones hold over 6%. Germline loops: CDR1 SGHRS, CDR2 YFSETQ. Trimming left V 0 bases short and J 5 bases short, with 11 bases between. This CDR3 contains 15 residues. Healthy bone marrow donors supplied every sample. J is TRBJ1-4 and V is TRBV5-1, with D possibly TRBD1 on 6 matching bases. The TCR originated in a man aged 45 to 65 in good health and CMV-seronegative. The sample consisted of PBMCs. The CDR3 sequence is CASSLAPGENEKLFF. CDR3 bases: TGCGCCAGCAGCTTGGCGCCAGGGGAAAATGAAAAACTGTTTTTT.